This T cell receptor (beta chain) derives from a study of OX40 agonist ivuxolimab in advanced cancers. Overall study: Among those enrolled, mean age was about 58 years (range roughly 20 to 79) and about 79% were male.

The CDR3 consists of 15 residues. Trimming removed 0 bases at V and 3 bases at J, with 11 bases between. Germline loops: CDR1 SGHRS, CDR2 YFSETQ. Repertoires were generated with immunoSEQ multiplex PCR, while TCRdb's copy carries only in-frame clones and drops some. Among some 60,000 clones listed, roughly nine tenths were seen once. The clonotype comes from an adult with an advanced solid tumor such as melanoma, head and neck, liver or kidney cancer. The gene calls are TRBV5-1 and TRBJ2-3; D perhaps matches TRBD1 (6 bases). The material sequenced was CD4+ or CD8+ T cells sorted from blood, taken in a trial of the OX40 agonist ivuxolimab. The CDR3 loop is CASSLEYRVTDTQYF. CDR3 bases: TGCGCCAGCAGCTTGGAATACAGGGTAACAGATACGCAGTATTTT.